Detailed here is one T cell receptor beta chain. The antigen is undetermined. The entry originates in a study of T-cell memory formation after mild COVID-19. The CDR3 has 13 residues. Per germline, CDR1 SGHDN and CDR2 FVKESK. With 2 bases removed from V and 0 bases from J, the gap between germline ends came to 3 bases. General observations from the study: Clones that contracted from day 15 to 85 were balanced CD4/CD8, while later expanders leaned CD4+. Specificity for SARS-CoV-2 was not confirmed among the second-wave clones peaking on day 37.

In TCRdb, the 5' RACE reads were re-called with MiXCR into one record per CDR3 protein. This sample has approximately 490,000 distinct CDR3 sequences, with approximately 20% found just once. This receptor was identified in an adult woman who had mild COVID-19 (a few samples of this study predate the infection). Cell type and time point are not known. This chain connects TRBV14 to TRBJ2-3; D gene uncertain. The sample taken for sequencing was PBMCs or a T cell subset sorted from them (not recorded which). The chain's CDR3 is CASSQLSTDTQYF. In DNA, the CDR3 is TGTGCCAGCAGCCAACTCAGCACAGATACGCAGTATTTT. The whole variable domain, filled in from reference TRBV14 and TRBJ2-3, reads EAGVTQFPSHSVIEKGQTVTLRCDPISGHDNLYWYRRVMGKEIKFLLHFVKESKQDESGMPNNRFLAERTGGTYSTLKVQPAELEDSGVYFCASSQLSTDTQYFGPGTRLTVL.